These 15 T cell receptor beta chains were sequenced from one sample in a study of monozygotic twins with inflammatory bowel disease. After re-calling the 5' RACE reads, TCRdb lists one entry per CDR3 protein, DNA absent. The sample shows around 200,000 distinct CDR3 sequences, and around 1.5% sits with its ten largest clones. Specimen: blood. All receptors derive from a human donor with ulcerative colitis or Crohn's disease, or a healthy co-twin of an affected twin (not recorded which).

This CDR3 is CASSFGSPILNTEAFF. The genes are TRBV12-3 or TRBV12-4 and TRBJ1-1; TCRdb designates TRBD1, a call that cannot be tested without DNA. The CDR3 runs 16 residues.

The chain uses TRBV19 and TRBJ1-6; TCRdb outputs TRBD1, but without DNA this stays unchecked. The CDR3 length is 14 residues. Germline CDR1 and CDR2: LNHDA and SQIVND (reference sequence). CDR3 loop: CASRTTGTNSPLHF.

J is TRBJ1-2 and V is TRBV18. The CDR3 runs to 16 residues. The germline CDR1 and CDR2 sequences are KGHSH and LQKENI. The CDR3: CASSPLGVSANYGYTF.

V usage is TRBV7-2 and J usage is TRBJ2-6. The length of the CDR3 is 15 residues. Germline loops: CDR1 SGHTA, CDR2 FQGNSA. The CDR3 loop is CASSLWVSGANVLTF.

The rearrangement joins TRBV6-5 to TRBJ1-1; TCRdb returns TRBD1, unconfirmable since there is no DNA. Germline assignment: CDR1 MNHEY and CDR2 SVGAGI. This CDR3 has 14 residues. CDR3 loop: CASRYNREAAEAFF.

The rearrangement joins TRBV12-3 or TRBV12-4 to TRBJ1-1; TCRdb outputs TRBD1, but without DNA this stays unchecked. The CDR3 has 13 amino acids. The CDR3: CASSQGGHTEAFF.

This CDR3 is CASSTEQWNEQFF. The chain employs TRBV5-4 and TRBJ2-1; TCRdb proposes TRBD1, but this gene call is untestable without DNA. The CDR3 totals 13 residues. Germline V gene lookup returns CDR1 SGHNT and CDR2 YYREEE (reference sequence).

The V and J genes are TRBV7-2 and TRBJ1-1; TCRdb's D call, TRBD1, is unchecked because there is no DNA. This CDR3 spans 14 amino acids. Germline-derived CDR1 and CDR2 are SGHTA and FQGNSA. Here the CDR3 reads CASSSRQDFTEAFF.

The J gene is TRBJ1-5, the V gene TRBV6-1; TCRdb outputs TRBD1, but without DNA this stays unchecked. This CDR3 is built from 15 residues. Germline V lookup: CDR1 MNHNS, CDR2 SASEGT. CDR3 amino acids: CASRRGQANNQPQHF.

The genes are TRBV5-1 and TRBJ1-4; TCRdb's D call, TRBD1, is unchecked because there is no DNA. CDR3 length: 12 residues. Per germline, CDR1 SGHRS and CDR2 YFSETQ. The CDR3 here is CASSSQGEKLFF. Full variable domain (outside the CDR3, taken from reference TRBV5-1 and TRBJ1-4): KAGVTQTPRYLIKTRGQQVTLSCSPISGHRSVSWYQQTPGQGLQFLFEYFSETQRNKGNFPGRFSGRQFSNSRSEMNVSTLELGDSALYLCASSSQGEKLFFGSGTQLSVL.

J is TRBJ2-5 and V is TRBV20-1; TCRdb gives TRBD2 as the D gene, but with no DNA this cannot be confirmed. CDR3 size: 14 residues. Germline V gives CDR1 DFQATT, CDR2 SNEGSKA (reference sequence). CDR3 sequence reads: CSASGGGIQETQYF.

This chain links TRBV4-1 with TRBJ2-3; checking the TCRdb D call of TRBD1 is not possible without DNA. The V gene's germline CDR1 is MGHRA and CDR2 YSYEKL. The CDR3 sequence is 19 residues long. CDR3 amino acids: CASSQGWARDRANTDTQYF.

This rearrangement joins TRBV7-9 to TRBJ2-1; TCRdb gives TRBD1 as the D gene, but with no DNA this cannot be confirmed. The CDR3 runs 15 residues. Germline CDR1 and CDR2: SEHNR and FQNEAQ (reference sequence). This chain's CDR3 is CASSGPDRGQVEQFF.

The chain has TRBV7-6 and TRBJ1-4; the D call from TCRdb, TRBD1, cannot be confirmed without DNA. The CDR3 loop spans 15 amino acids. Germline V gene lookup returns CDR1 SGHVS and CDR2 FNYEAQ. CDR3 region: CASSLRGTGSEKLFF.

V usage is TRBV5-1 and J usage is TRBJ2-1. Looked up from germline, CDR1 is SGHRS and CDR2 is YFSETQ. The CDR3 has 17 amino acids. The CDR3 sequence: CASSSSGYQQNGNEQFF.